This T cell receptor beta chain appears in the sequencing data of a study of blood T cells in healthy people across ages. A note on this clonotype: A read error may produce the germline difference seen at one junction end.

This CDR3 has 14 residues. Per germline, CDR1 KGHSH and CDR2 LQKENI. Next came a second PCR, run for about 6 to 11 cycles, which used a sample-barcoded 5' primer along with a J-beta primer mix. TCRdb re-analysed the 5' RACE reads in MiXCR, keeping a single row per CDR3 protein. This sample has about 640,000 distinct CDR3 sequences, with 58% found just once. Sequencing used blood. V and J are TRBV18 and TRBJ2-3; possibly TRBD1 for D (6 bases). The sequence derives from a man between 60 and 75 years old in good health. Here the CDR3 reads CASTPTGPTDTQYF. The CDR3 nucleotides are TGTGCCAGCACACCGACAGGCCCCACAGATACGCAGTATTTT.